The sequence of this TCR beta chain was determined in a study of blood T cell repertoires in COVID-19 (dated by TCRdb to between 2020 and 2021). With respect to the entire study: The collaborator samples originated in the United States, Italy and Spain and spanned the acute and convalescent phases of COVID-19. The samples were drawn from two sources: the first 160 participants of the ongoing ImmuneRACE study, and some 1,300 subjects contributed by 6 global collaborators. The dataset comprised deeply sampled blood TCRbeta repertoires from subjects exposed to, actively infected with, or recovered from COVID-19. A freely available public database, intended as a resource for researchers studying the immune response to SARS-CoV-2, is where the repertoires were released. The sample metadata nearly always contained a de-identified subject ID, COVID-19 status, age in years and sex. The prospective study material was composed of cDNA or gDNA derived from T cells, B-cell-depleted T cells, or PBMCs. Where available, HLA class I and class II types were obtained from metadata supplied by the sample provider rather than from assay-based typing.

TCRbeta CDR3 regions were amplified from genomic DNA using the immunoSEQ Assay, a bias-controlled multiplex PCR. Turning to the authors' computational methods: Nucleated cell counts per sample were estimated from amplification of reference gene primers within the assay. Sequence reads were collapsed and filtered to measure the absolute abundance of every unique TCRbeta CDR3 rearrangement. Productive Simpson clonality was computed per sample as the square root of Simpson's diversity index over productive rearrangements. TCRdb took over this immuneACCESS table, retaining in-frame rearrangements with V and J assigned. Such tables are incomplete; in checked studies, under half of the missing clones stem from an unresolved V gene, and the remainder is unexplained. V and J calls plus clone size are reproduced from that table; the DNA served to infer D and trimming. This sample comprises fewer than 500,000 clones, 85% to 90% of them detected only once. The top ten clones comprise 1.1% of the sample.

This clone was picked up one time. The antigen this receptor binds is unknown. Base qualities were left out, and no much larger clone turns up one base away. Overall results and qualifications from the work: Clinical and demographic metadata were provided uncurated, with the amount varying by source and participant.

Participants in the prospective study were aged about 18 to 95 years, lived in 20 to 30 United States geographic areas, and enrolled through a virtual design. In the prospective study, participants were assigned to cohorts based on the clinical history participants reported in a screening survey and a study questionnaire. For ImmuneRACE Cohort 3, a participant was defined as recovered based on two consecutive negative NP/OP PCR tests, clearance by a healthcare professional, or resolution of symptoms. In the prospective study, whole blood, serum and a nasopharyngeal or oropharyngeal swab were collected from each participant by mobile phlebotomists. Additional blood draws and questionnaires over an approximately 2-month period could optionally be provided by prospective study participants. Before DNA extraction, blood samples from the prospective study were shipped at room temperature or frozen.

Its CDR3 holds 15 amino acids, cysteine through phenylalanine. Only the CDR3 part of the read is kept: 45 bases, read in frame from the first base. Sequences LNHNV (CDR1) and YYDKDF (CDR2) are obtained from the germline V gene (reference sequence). Deletion took 3 bases off V and 5 bases off J, with a span of 16 bases between the germline ends. The chain links TRBV15 with TRBJ2-5; TRBD2 might be the D gene, on 6 matching bases. Specimen: PBMCs or T cells enriched from blood (not recorded which). The sequence derives from a man younger than 45 who had recovered from COVID-19. The CDR3 here reads CATSRGGQLMETQYF. The sequence in DNA is TGTGCCACCAGCAGGGGAGGACAACTCATGGAGACCCAGTACTTC.